The 23 T cell receptor beta chains presented below share a single source sample, sequenced in a study of identical twins. TCRdb independently ran MiXCR on the 5' RACE reads; one entry per CDR3 protein. This table has roughly 500,000 distinct CDR3 sequences, around 20% appearing once. This sample was also put to use in a study of T cells expressing NK-cell markers.

Sequenced: CD4+ T cells sorted from blood. Receptors were obtained from a woman between 18 and 29 years old in good health.

This clonotype was detected only a few times. The chain employs TRBV4-1 and TRBJ1-3; possible D gene TRBD1, 5 bases. V gave up 3 bases and J gave up 1 base, with 13 bases separating them. The germline gives CDR1 MGHRA, CDR2 YSYEKL. The CDR3 has 16 amino acids. The CDR3 nucleotides read TGCGCCAGCAGCCAGCAGATGACAGCGTCTGGAAACACCATATATTTT. As protein: CASSQQMTASGNTIYF.

This chain links TRBV6-1 with TRBJ2-1; tentative D call: TRBD2 (6 bases). With 8 bases removed from V and 0 bases from J, the gap between germline ends came to 26 bases. Per germline, CDR1 MNHNS and CDR2 SASEGT. This CDR3 spans 19 amino acids. The CDR3: CASASLGGAVRSSYNEQFF. CDR3 DNA: TGTGCCAGCGCCTCATTGGGGGGAGCGGTCCGAAGCTCCTACAATGAGCAGTTCTTC.

V is TRBV7-2 and J is TRBJ2-3, with a weak D call TRBD2 (7 bases). Germline assignment: CDR1 SGHTA and CDR2 FQGNSA. The CDR3 loop spans 17 amino acids. V lost 3 bases, J lost 0 bases, and 16 bases lay in between. CDR3 DNA: TGTGCCAGCAGCTTGATGGGGGGGCAGCCCAGCACAGATACGCAGTATTTT. Protein product: CASSLMGGQPSTDTQYF.

The chain couples TRBV21-1 to TRBJ2-7; the table names TRBD1, a call not compared with the DNA. TRBV21-1 is described as a pseudogene. There are 16 residues in the CDR3. The CDR3 here is CASSAGQGRPSYEQYF. CDR3 DNA sequence: TGTGCCAGCAGCGCCGGACAGGGTAGACCCTCCTACGAGCAGTACTTC.

The CDR3 protein is CASRLRSSGANVLTF. The CDR3 DNA follows: TGTGCCAGCAGGCTAAGGAGCTCTGGGGCCAACGTCCTGACTTTC. V gene TRBV27 combines with J gene TRBJ2-6; D uncertain. Germline CDR1 is MNHEY and CDR2 is SMNVEV (reference sequence). Trimming pared 6 bases from V and 0 bases from J, leaving 9 bases between. CDR3 length: 15 residues. The full variable domain, its missing parts supplied by reference TRBV27 and TRBJ2-6, is EAQVTQNPRYLITVTGKKLTVTCSQNMNHEYMSWYRQDPGLGLRQIYYSMNVEVTDKGDVPEGYKVSRKEKRNFPLILESPSPNQTSLYFCASRLRSSGANVLTFGAGSRLTVL.

This clonotype was counted a few times. This rearrangement joins TRBV5-5 to TRBJ1-2; D is unresolved. Trimming removed 1 base at V and 0 bases at J, with 10 bases between. The CDR3 has 15 residues. CDR1 and CDR2 (germline): SGHKS, YYEKEE (reference sequence). The chain's CDR3 is CASSLWAATNYGYTF. The CDR3 DNA reads TGTGCCAGCAGCTTGTGGGCAGCTACTAACTATGGCTACACCTTC.

This clonotype was observed a few times. The chain uses TRBV5-5 and TRBJ2-1; D gene ambiguous. Germline CDR1 SGHKS, CDR2 YYEKEE (reference sequence). CDR3 size: 14 residues. Trimming stripped 1 base from V and 0 bases from J, with 5 bases between. The CDR3 bases are TGTGCCAGCAGCTTGTCCATCTCCTACAATGAGCAGTTCTTC. The encoded protein is CASSLSISYNEQFF.

The chain carries TRBV10-2 and TRBJ2-7; the D is unclear. CDR1 and CDR2 from the germline V gene are WSHSY and SAAADI. The CDR3 totals 15 residues. The germline V and J ends were trimmed by 0 bases and 1 base, with 10 bases remaining between them. The CDR3 loop reads CASSESISISYEQYF. The CDR3 nucleotides are TGCGCCAGCAGTGAGTCGATTTCCATTTCCTACGAGCAGTACTTC.

This clonotype was seen a single time. CDR3: CASSRQGENGYTF. DNA for the CDR3: TGTGCCAGCAGTCGACAGGGGGAAAATGGCTACACCTTC. The gene calls are TRBV12-3 or TRBV12-4 and TRBJ1-2, with 9 nucleotides matching TRBD1. J lost 6 bases, V lost 5 bases, and 4 bases had no gene match. The CDR3 loop spans 13 amino acids.

This clonotype has just a few counts. The CDR3 nucleotides are TGTGCCTGGAGTACCAGGGGCCACACTGAAGCTTTCTTT. The encoded protein is CAWSTRGHTEAFF. The chain combines TRBV30 with TRBJ1-1, with a weak D call TRBD1 (6 bases). Germline-derived CDR1 and CDR2 are GTSNPN and SVGIG (reference sequence). The CDR3 totals 13 residues. The germline V and J ends were trimmed by 2 bases and 3 bases, with 10 bases remaining between them.

This clonotype appeared a few times. The rearrangement joins TRBV6-5 to TRBJ2-1; D may match TRBD1 or TRBD2 (5 bases each). This CDR3 contains 15 residues. The germline V and J ends were trimmed by 4 bases and 0 bases, with 10 bases remaining between them. The germline V gene has CDR1 MNHEY and CDR2 SVGAGI. For the CDR3, the DNA is TGTGCCAGCAGTTGGGACCCGAGCTCCTACAATGAGCAGTTCTTC. This encodes CASSWDPSSYNEQFF.

This rearrangement joins TRBV7-9 to TRBJ2-7, with D possibly being TRBD2 (5 bases). Germline lookup yields CDR1 SEHNR and CDR2 FQNEAQ (reference sequence). The V end lost 5 bases, the J end lost 7 bases, and 15 bases lay between the germline ends. There are 13 residues in the CDR3. CDR3 coding DNA: TGTGCCAGCAGCCCGTCGGGGTTGGGGGAGCAGTACTTC. Amino acid sequence: CASSPSGLGEQYF.

Only a few counts were recorded for this clonotype. V and J are TRBV19 and TRBJ1-6; D may be TRBD1 (5 bases). Germline lookup yields CDR1 LNHDA and CDR2 SQIVND (reference sequence). This CDR3 spans 13 amino acids. V lost 7 bases and J 7 bases, leaving 11 bases between the germline ends. The CDR3 here is CASKIRGNSPLHF. The CDR3 DNA follows: TGTGCCAGTAAGATTCGGGGCAATTCACCCCTCCACTTT. The full variable domain, its missing parts supplied by reference TRBV19 and TRBJ1-6, is DGGITQSPKYLFRKEGQNVTLSCEQNLNHDAMYWYRQDPGQGLRLIYYSQIVNDFQKGDIAEGYSVSREKKESFPLTVTSAQKNPTAFYLCASKIRGNSPLHFGNGTRLTVT.

This clonotype was observed a few times. The V and J genes are TRBV9 and TRBJ1-2; no clear D gene. This CDR3 contains 10 residues. Germline V gene data show CDR1 as SGDLS and CDR2 as YYNGEE. The V end was cut by 8 bases, the J end by 6 bases, with 8 bases between. CDR3 nucleotides: TGTGCCAGACCGGCCCATGGCTACACCTTC. This sequence encodes CARPAHGYTF.

This clonotype has more than one count but fewer than ten. V is TRBV12-3 or TRBV12-4 and J is TRBJ2-5; D is uncertain. This CDR3 has 13 amino acids. Deletions cut 7 bases from V and 5 bases from J, with 14 bases between. The CDR3 region has the DNA TGTGCCAGCACTTTTCGTGTAGGGGAGACCCAGTACTTC. Its protein product is CASTFRVGETQYF.

This clonotype has a handful of counts. The genes are TRBV7-7 and TRBJ2-3; D is possibly TRBD1 or TRBD2 (5 bases each). The length of the CDR3 is 17 residues. The germline gives CDR1 SSHAT, CDR2 FNYEAQ (reference sequence). V lost 1 base to trimming and J lost 1 base, with 15 bases between them. This CDR3 reads CASSLDLSGTGTDTQYF. The CDR3 bases are TGTGCCAGCAGCTTAGATCTCTCCGGGACGGGCACAGATACGCAGTATTTT.

The gene calls are TRBV2 and TRBJ1-1; D ambiguous. Trimming stripped 6 bases from V and 0 bases from J, with 8 bases between. CDR1 is SNHLY and CDR2 is FYNNEI in the germline V gene. The CDR3 runs to 13 residues. CDR3 coding DNA: TGTGCCAGCAGATCACAGCTGAACACTGAAGCTTTCTTT. Encoded protein: CASRSQLNTEAFF.

This clonotype was recorded only once. J is TRBJ2-7 and V is TRBV27; 8 bases match TRBD2. Germline trimming cut 3 bases from V and 0 bases from J; bases unmatched to any gene: 1. Germline assignment: CDR1 MNHEY and CDR2 SMNVEV (reference sequence). This CDR3 spans 14 amino acids. CDR3 sequence (DNA): TGTGCCAGCAGTTTTCTAGCGGGCTCCTACGAGCAGTACTTC. As protein: CASSFLAGSYEQYF.

This clonotype was counted only a few times. The chain joins TRBV20-1 to TRBJ1-2; unclear D gene. The CDR3 spans 11 residues. Per germline, CDR1 DFQATT and CDR2 SNEGSKA (reference sequence). The V and J ends lost 3 bases and 4 bases respectively, with 6 bases between them. CDR3 region: CSASSGYGYTF. The CDR3, as DNA: TGCAGTGCTAGTTCTGGCTATGGCTACACCTTC.

The rearrangement uses TRBV3-1 and TRBJ2-7, with D uncertain. The CDR3 is 15 residues long. Trimming cost V 1 base and J 0 bases, with 10 bases left between them. Germline-derived CDR1 and CDR2 are LGHDT and YNNKEL (reference sequence). The CDR3 spells CASSQAGGFSYEQYF. The CDR3 DNA follows: TGTGCCAGCAGCCAAGCGGGCGGATTCTCCTACGAGCAGTACTTC.

This clonotype occurred many times. The chain combines TRBV5-1 with TRBJ2-7; D is unclear. The CDR3 runs 12 residues. Trimming pared 3 bases from V and 3 bases from J, leaving 7 bases between. CDR1 is SGHRS and CDR2 is YFSETQ in the germline V gene. For the CDR3, the DNA is TGCGCCAGCAGCTCCCCGGGCTACGAGCAGTACTTC. Residues: CASSSPGYEQYF.

This clonotype has more than one count but fewer than ten. The rearrangement links TRBV6-1 to TRBJ2-7, with 9 bases matching TRBD2. The CDR3 extends over 15 amino acids. Germline V lookup: CDR1 MNHNS, CDR2 SASEGT. Trimming cost V 5 bases and J 2 bases; bases outside gene matches: 7. The CDR3 reads CASSRGVAGAYEQYF. In DNA form, the CDR3 reads TGTGCCAGCAGTAGGGGGGTAGCGGGAGCCTACGAGCAGTACTTC.

This clonotype was seen only a few times. V and J are TRBV20-1 and TRBJ2-7, with 12 nucleotides matching TRBD2. Germline values: CDR1 DFQATT, CDR2 SNEGSKA (reference sequence). This CDR3 has 18 residues. V lost 3 bases to trimming and J lost 1 base; unmatched junction nucleotides: 13. The CDR3 nucleotides are TGCAGTGCTAGGGGGCCCCGGACTAGCGGGAAAGGTTCCTACGAGCAGTACTTC. It is translated as CSARGPRTSGKGSYEQYF.